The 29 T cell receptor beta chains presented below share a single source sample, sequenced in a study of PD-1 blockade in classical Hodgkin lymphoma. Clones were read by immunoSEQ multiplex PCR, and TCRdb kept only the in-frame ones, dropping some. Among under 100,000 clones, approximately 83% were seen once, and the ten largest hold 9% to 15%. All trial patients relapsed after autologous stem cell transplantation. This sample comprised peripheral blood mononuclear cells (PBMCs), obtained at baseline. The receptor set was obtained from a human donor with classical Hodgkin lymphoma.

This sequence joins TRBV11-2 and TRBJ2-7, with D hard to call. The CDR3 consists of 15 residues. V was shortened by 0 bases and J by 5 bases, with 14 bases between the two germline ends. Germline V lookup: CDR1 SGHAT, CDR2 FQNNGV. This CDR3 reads CASSLDTGSRNEQYF. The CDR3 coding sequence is TGTGCCAGCAGCTTAGATACGGGTTCGAGGAACGAGCAGTACTTC.

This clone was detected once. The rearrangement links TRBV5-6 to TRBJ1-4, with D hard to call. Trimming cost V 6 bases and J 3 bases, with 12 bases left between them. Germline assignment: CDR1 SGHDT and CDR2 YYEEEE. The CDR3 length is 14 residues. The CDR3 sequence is CASTVPGSNEKLFF. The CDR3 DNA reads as TGTGCCAGCACGGTCCCGGGATCTAATGAAAAACTGTTTTTT.

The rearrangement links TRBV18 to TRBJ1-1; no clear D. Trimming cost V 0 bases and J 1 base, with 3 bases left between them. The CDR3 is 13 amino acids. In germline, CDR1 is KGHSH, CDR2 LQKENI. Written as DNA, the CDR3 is TGTGCCAGCTCACCACCGGGGAACACTGAAGCTTTCTTT. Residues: CASSPPGNTEAFF. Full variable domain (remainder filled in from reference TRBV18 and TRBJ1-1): NAGVMQNPRHLVRRRGQEARLRCSPMKGHSHVYWYRQLPEEGLKFMVYLQKENIIDESGMPKERFSAEFPKEGPSILRIQQVVRGDSAAYFCASSPPGNTEAFFGQGTRLTVV.

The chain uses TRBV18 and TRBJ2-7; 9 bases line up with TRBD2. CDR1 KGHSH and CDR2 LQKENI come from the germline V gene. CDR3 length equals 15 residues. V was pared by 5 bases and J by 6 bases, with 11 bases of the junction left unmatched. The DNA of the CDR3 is TGTGCCAGCTCATCCGCCGGGACTAGCACCCCCGAGCAGTACTTC. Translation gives CASSSAGTSTPEQYF. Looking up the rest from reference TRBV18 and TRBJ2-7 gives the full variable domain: NAGVMQNPRHLVRRRGQEARLRCSPMKGHSHVYWYRQLPEEGLKFMVYLQKENIIDESGMPKERFSAEFPKEGPSILRIQQVVRGDSAAYFCASSSAGTSTPEQYFGPGTRLTVT.

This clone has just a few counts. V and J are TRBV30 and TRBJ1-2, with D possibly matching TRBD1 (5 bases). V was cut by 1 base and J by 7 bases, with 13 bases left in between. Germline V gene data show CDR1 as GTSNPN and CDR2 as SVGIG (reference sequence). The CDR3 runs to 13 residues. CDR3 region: CAWSAQGASGYTF. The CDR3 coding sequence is TGTGCCTGGAGTGCGCAAGGGGCTAGTGGCTACACCTTC.

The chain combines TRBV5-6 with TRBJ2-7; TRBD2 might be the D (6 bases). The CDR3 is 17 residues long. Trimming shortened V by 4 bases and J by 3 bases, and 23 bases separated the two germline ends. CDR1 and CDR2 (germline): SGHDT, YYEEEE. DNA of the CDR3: TGTGCCAGCAGCAGGAGGGGTAGCCCGGGGTTAGGCTACGAGCAGTACTTC. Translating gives CASSRRGSPGLGYEQYF.

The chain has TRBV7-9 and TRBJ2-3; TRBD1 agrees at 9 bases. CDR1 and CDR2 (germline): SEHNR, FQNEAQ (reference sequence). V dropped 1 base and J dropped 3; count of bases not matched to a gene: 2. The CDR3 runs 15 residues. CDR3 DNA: TGTGCCAGCAGCTTAGGGACAGGGGTTACAGATACGCAGTATTTT. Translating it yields CASSLGTGVTDTQYF.

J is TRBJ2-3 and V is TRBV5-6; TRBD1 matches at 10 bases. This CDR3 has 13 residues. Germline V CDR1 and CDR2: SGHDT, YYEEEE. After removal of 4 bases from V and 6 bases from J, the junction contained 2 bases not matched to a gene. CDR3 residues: CASSDRGPDTQYF. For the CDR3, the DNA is TGTGCCAGCAGCGACAGGGGGCCTGATACGCAGTATTTT.

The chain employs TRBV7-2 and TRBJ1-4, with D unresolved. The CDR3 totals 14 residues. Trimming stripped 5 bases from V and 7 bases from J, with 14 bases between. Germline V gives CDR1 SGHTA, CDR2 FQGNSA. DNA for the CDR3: TGTGCCAGCAGCAATGGGCGGGCTAGTGAAAAACTGTTTTTT. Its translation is CASSNGRASEKLFF.

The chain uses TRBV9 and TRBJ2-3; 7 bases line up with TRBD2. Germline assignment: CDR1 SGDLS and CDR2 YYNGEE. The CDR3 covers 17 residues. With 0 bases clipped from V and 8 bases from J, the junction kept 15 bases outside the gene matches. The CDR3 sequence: CASSVVIRPSGGSTQYF. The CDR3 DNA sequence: TGTGCCAGCAGCGTAGTAATTCGACCTAGCGGTGGGAGTACGCAGTATTTT. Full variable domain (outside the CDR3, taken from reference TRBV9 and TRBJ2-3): DSGVTQTPKHLITATGQRVTLRCSPRSGDLSVYWYQQSLDQGLQFLIQYYNGEERAKGNILERFSAQQFPDLHSELNLSSLELGDSALYFCASSVVIRPSGGSTQYFGPGTRLTVL.

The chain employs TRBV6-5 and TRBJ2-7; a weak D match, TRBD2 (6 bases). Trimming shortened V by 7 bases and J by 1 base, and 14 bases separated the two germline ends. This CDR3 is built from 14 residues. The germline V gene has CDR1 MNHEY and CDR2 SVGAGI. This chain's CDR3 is CASTNIGGSYEQYF. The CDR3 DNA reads TGTGCCAGCACCAACATAGGAGGGTCCTACGAGCAGTACTTC.

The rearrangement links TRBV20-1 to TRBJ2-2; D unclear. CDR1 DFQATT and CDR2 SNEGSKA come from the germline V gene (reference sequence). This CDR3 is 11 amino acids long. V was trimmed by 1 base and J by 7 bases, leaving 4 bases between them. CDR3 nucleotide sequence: TGCAGTGCTAGAGGATACGGGGAGCTGTTTTTT. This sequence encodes CSARGYGELFF.

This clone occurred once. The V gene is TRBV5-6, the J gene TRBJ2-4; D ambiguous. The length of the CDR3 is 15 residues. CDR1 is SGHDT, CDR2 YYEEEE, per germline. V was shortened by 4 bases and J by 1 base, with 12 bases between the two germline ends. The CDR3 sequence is CASSLEGLAKNIQYF. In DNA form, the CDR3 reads TGTGCCAGCAGCCTCGAAGGTCTCGCCAAAAACATTCAGTACTTC.

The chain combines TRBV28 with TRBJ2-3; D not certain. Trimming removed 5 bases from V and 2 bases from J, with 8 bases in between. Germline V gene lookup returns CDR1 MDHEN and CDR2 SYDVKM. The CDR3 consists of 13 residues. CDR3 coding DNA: TGTGCCAGCAGTAGAGACATCACAGATACGCAGTATTTT. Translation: CASSRDITDTQYF.

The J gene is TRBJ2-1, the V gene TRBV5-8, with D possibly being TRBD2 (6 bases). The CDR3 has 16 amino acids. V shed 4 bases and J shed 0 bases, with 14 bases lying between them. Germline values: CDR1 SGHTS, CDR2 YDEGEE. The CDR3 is CASSPTRDSSYNEQFF. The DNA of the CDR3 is TGTGCCAGCAGCCCGACGAGGGACTCCTCCTACAATGAGCAGTTCTTC.

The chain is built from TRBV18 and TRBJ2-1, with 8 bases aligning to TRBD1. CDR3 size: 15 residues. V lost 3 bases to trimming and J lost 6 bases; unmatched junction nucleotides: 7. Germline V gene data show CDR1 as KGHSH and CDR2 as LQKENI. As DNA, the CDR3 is TGTGCCAGCTCACCGGAAACAGGGGGGCTCAATGAGCAGTTCTTC. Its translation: CASSPETGGLNEQFF.

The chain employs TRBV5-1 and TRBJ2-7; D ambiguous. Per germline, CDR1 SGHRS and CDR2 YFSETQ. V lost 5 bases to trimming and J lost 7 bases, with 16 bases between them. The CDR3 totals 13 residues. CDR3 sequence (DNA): TGCGCCAGCAGGTCGACACCTCTGGGGGAGCAGTACTTC. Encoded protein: CASRSTPLGEQYF. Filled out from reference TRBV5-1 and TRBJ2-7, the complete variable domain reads KAGVTQTPRYLIKTRGQQVTLSCSPISGHRSVSWYQQTPGQGLQFLFEYFSETQRNKGNFPGRFSGRQFSNSRSEMNVSTLELGDSALYLCASRSTPLGEQYFGPGTRLTVT.

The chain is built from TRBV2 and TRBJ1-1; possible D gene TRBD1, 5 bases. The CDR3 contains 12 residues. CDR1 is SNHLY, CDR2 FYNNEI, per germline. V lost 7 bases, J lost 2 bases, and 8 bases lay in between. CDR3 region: CASKGPNTEAFF. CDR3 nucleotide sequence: TGTGCCAGCAAGGGACCCAACACTGAAGCTTTCTTT.

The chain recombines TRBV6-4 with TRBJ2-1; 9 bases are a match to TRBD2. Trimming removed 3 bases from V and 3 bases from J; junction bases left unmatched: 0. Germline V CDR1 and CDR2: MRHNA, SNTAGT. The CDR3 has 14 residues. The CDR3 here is CASSELAGYNEQFF. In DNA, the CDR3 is TGTGCCAGCAGTGAACTAGCGGGCTACAATGAGCAGTTCTTC.

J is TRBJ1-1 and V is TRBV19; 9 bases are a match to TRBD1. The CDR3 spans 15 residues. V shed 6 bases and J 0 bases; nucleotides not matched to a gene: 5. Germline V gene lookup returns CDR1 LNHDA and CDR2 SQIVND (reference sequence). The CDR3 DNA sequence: TGTGCCAGTAGATCCGGACAGGGGATGAACACTGAAGCTTTCTTT. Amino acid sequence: CASRSGQGMNTEAFF.

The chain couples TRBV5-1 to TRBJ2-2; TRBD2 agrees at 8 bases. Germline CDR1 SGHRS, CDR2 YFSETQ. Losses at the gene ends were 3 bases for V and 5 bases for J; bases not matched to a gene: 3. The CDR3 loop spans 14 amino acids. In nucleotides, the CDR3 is TGCGCCAGCAGCTGGGGACTAGAGACCGGGGAGCTGTTTTTT. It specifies CASSWGLETGELFF.

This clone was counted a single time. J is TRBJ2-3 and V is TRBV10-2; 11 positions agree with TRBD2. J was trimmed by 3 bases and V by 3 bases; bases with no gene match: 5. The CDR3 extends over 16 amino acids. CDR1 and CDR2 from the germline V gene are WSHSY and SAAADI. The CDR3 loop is CASSDWTSGSTDTQYF. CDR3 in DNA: TGCGCCAGCAGTGACTGGACTAGCGGGTCGACAGATACGCAGTATTTT.

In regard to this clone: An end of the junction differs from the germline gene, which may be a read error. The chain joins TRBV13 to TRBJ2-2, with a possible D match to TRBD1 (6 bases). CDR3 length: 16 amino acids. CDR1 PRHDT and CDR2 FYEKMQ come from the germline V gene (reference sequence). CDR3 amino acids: CASSPPLGQLTAELFF. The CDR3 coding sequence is TGTGCCAGCAGCCCCCCGCTCGGACAGCTTACCGCGGAGCTGTTTTTT.

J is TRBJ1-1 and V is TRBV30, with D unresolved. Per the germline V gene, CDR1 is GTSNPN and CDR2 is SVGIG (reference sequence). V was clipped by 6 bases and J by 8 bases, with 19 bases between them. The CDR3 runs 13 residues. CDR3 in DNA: TGTGCCTGCACCTCGTTCACCTCCATGGAAGCTTTCTTT. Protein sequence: CACTSFTSMEAFF.

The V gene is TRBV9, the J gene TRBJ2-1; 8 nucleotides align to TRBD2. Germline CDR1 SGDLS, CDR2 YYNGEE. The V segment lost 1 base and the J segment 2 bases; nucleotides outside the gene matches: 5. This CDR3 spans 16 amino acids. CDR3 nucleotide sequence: TGTGCCAGCAGCGTAACTAGCGGACTAACCTACAATGAGCAGTTCTTC. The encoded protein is CASSVTSGLTYNEQFF.

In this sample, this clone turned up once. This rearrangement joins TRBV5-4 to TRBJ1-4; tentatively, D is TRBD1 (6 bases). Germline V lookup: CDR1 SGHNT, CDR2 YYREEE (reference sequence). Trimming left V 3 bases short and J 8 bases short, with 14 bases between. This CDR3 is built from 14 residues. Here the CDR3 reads CASSSEGESEKLFF. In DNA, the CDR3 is TGTGCCAGCAGCTCGGAGGGGGAGAGCGAAAAACTGTTTTTT. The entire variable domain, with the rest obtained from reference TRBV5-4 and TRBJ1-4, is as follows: ETGVTQSPTHLIKTRGQQVTLRCSSQSGHNTVSWYQQALGQGPQFIFQYYREEENGRGNFPPRFSGLQFPNYSSELNVNALELDDSALYLCASSSEGESEKLFFGSGTQLSVL.

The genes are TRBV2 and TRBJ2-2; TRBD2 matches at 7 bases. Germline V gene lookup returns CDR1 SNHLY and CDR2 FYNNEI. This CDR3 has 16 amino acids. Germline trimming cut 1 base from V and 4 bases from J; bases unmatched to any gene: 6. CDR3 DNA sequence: TGTGCCAGCAGTGAAGTCGGCGGGAGCCCCACCGGGGAGCTGTTTTTT. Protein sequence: CASSEVGGSPTGELFF.

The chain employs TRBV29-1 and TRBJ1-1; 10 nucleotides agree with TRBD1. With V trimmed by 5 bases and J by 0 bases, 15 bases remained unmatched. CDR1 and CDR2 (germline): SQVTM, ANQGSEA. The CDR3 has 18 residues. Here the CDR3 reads CSVRGQLRDRGMNTEAFF. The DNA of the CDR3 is TGCAGCGTTCGTGGACAACTTAGGGACAGGGGCATGAACACTGAAGCTTTCTTT.

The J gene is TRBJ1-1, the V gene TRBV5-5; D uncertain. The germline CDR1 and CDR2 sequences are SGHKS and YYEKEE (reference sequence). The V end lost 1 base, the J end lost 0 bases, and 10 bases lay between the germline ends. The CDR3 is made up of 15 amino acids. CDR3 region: CASSLPVTLNTEAFF. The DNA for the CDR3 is TGTGCCAGCAGCTTGCCAGTGACATTGAACACTGAAGCTTTCTTT. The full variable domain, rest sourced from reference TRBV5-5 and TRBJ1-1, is DAGVTQSPTHLIKTRGQQVTLRCSPISGHKSVSWYQQVLGQGPQFIFQYYEKEERGRGNFPDRFSARQFPNYSSELNVNALLLGDSALYLCASSLPVTLNTEAFFGQGTRLTVV.